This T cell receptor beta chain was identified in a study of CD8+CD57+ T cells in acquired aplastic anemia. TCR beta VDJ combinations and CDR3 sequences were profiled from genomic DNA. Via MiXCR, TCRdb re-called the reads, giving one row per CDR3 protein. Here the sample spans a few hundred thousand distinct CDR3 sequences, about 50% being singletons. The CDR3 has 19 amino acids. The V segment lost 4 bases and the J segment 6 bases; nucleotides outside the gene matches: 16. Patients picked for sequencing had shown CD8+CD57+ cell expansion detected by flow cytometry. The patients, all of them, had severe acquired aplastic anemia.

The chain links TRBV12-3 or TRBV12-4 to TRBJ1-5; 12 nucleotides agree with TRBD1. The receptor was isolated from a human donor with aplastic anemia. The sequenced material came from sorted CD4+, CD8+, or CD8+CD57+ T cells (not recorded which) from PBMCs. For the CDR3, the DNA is TGTGCCAGCAGTTCAACACCGGATACGGGACAGGGGGCCGGTCAGCCCCAGCATTTT. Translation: CASSSTPDTGQGAGQPQHF.